The rows below give T cell receptor beta chains drawn from one sample of a study of a mutant IDH1 vaccine in newly diagnosed glioma. The repertoire was sequenced with immunoSEQ multiplex PCR; TCRdb's copy has only in-frame clones and lacks some. Of roughly 56,000 clones in the sample, less than 85% were seen once. These receptors lack a known antigen. The sample consisted of PBMCs, taken from a glioma patient whose treatment included an IDH1 peptide vaccine. The receptors were sampled from a woman between 35 and 50 years old with glioma. Some clones in this sample may be carry-over from other donors' samples. The CDR3 runs from the conserved cysteine through the conserved F or W. Each record gives: clone size, D gene, J gene, CDR3 length, V gene, CDR3 DNA, CDR3 protein. A D gene is named only where the DNA matches it firmly. The listing skips clone size in some rows; elsewhere it reads once, few, many or a size class.

- | - | TRBJ2-1 | 12 | TRBV6-1 | TGTGCCAGCAGTGTCGAGGGGTATGAGCAGTTCTTC | CASSVEGYEQFF
few | - | TRBJ1-1 | 12 | TRBV19 | TGTGCCAGTGGACGGATACCTCCTGAAGCTTTCTTT | CASGRIPPEAFF
- | - | TRBJ1-5 | 14 | TRBV23-1 | TGCGCCAGCAGTCAATCTGTTAGCAATCAGCCCCAGCATTTT | CASSQSVSNQPQHF
- | - | TRBJ1-6 | 17 | TRBV9 | TGTGCCAGCAGCGTAGAGTCAGCGACCTCCTATAATTCACCCCTCCACTTT | CASSVESATSYNSPLHF
few | TRBD1 | TRBJ1-5 | 13 | TRBV30 | TGTGCCTGGAGCCAGGGGGCGAATCAGCCCCAGCATTTT | CAWSQGANQPQHF
- | TRBD1 | TRBJ1-2 | 14 | TRBV7-2 | TGTGCCAGCAGCTTCGGACAGGGGGCTAGTGGCTACACCTTC | CASSFGQGASGYTF
- | - | TRBJ2-5 | 16 | TRBV9 | TGTGCCAGCAGCGTAAGTCCCATGAGCAGGGGAGAGACCCAGTACTTC | CASSVSPMSRGETQYF
- | - | TRBJ2-5 | 13 | TRBV6-6 | TGTGCCAGCGCCCTTCCGGGGCAAGAGACCCAGTACTTC | CASALPGQETQYF
few | TRBD1 | TRBJ2-3 | 14 | TRBV6-4 | TGTGCCAGCAGTAACGGACAGGGGGTAGATACGCAGTATTTT | CASSNGQGVDTQYF
- | TRBD2 | TRBJ2-7 | 15 | TRBV6-6 | TGTGCCAGTTATAAAACCCTAGCGGGAGTCTACGAGCAGTACTTC | CASYKTLAGVYEQYF
- | - | TRBJ1-5 | 14 | TRBV7-6 | TGTGCCAGCAGCTTATCGGGGGGAAATCAGCCCCAGCATTTT | CASSLSGGNQPQHF
few | - | TRBJ2-5 | 15 | TRBV9 | TGTGCCAGCTCAACATTGGGCGGACTCCAAGAGACCCAGTACTTC | CASSTLGGLQETQYF
- | TRBD1 | TRBJ2-7 | 15 | TRBV6-5 | TGTGCCAGCAGTTACCGGGGACAGGGAACCTACGAGCAGTACTTC | CASSYRGQGTYEQYF
- | - | TRBJ1-1 | 15 | TRBV5-1 | TGCGCCAGCGGCCCTACAGGGAATTCGCGCACTGAAGCTTTCTTT | CASGPTGNSRTEAFF
few | - | TRBJ1-1 | 12 | TRBV2 | TGTGCCAGCAGGTACATGGACACTGAAGCTTTCTTT | CASRYMDTEAFF
- | - | TRBJ1-1 | 14 | TRBV5-1 | TGCGCCAGCAGCTTGTGGTCAGTGAACACTGAAGCTTTCTTT | CASSLWSVNTEAFF
- | TRBD1 | TRBJ1-2 | 15 | TRBV5-1 | TGCGCCAGCAGCTTGGATCCCGGACAGGCGGAAGGCTACACCTTC | CASSLDPGQAEGYTF
once | TRBD2 | TRBJ2-5 | 15 | TRBV5-1 | TGCGCCAGCAGCGAACTAGCGGGGGGTAGGAAGACCCAGTACTTC | CASSELAGGRKTQYF
- | - | TRBJ1-1 | 15 | TRBV18 | TGTGCCAGCTCCCCGTCCCGGGACTTGAACACTGAAGCTTTCTTT | CASSPSRDLNTEAFF
- | TRBD1 | TRBJ1-4 | 14 | TRBV10-3 | TGTGCCATCAGTGGGGGACAGGGATACGAAAAACTGTTTTTT | CAISGGQGYEKLFF
few | - | TRBJ2-2 | 15 | TRBV5-6 | TGTGCCAGCAGCTTTTTGGGGGCCGGAACCGGGGAGCTGTTTTTT | CASSFLGAGTGELFF
- | TRBD1 | TRBJ2-5 | 15 | TRBV4-2 | TGTGCCAGCAGCCAAGGGGGACAGGGGCAAGAGACCCAGTACTTC | CASSQGGQGQETQYF
- | TRBD2 | TRBJ2-1 | 15 | TRBV9 | TGTGCCAGCAGCCCTCGACTAGCGGATTACAATGAGCAGTTCTTC | CASSPRLADYNEQFF
- | - | TRBJ2-3 | 15 | TRBV7-2 | TGTGCCAGCAGCTCTAGCGTTGTGGGCACAGATACGCAGTATTTT | CASSSSVVGTDTQYF
- | TRBD2 | TRBJ2-5 | 17 | TRBV7-2 | TGTGCCAGCAGCTTAGAGGGGGGGACTAGTTATATAGAGACCCAGTACTTC | CASSLEGGTSYIETQYF
once | - | TRBJ1-4 | 13 | TRBV5-1 | TGCGCCAGCAGCTTGGGTTTAAATGAAAAACTGTTTTTT | CASSLGLNEKLFF